These 6 T cell receptor beta chains were sequenced from one sample in a study of CD8 T cells in ankylosing spondylitis. The antigens of these receptors remain unknown. TCRdb analysed the 5' RACE reads with MiXCR anew, one entry per CDR3 protein. The sample comprises roughly 700,000 distinct CDR3 sequences, around 17% of which are singletons, and 15% to 20% rests with the top ten. Study observations and caveats: The study identified a TCR beta motif of fewer than 10 highly homologous variants that appeared characteristic of ankylosing spondylitis blood.

The material sequenced was blood, either unsorted or a sorted T cell fraction (not recorded which). The source is a male donor with ankylosing spondylitis.

This clonotype has a handful of counts. The genes are TRBV5-6 and TRBJ1-4, with D perhaps matching TRBD1 (5 bases). The CDR3 contains 14 residues. V lost 2 bases and J lost 7, with 12 bases in between. Germline CDR1 SGHDT, CDR2 YYEEEE. In nucleotides, the CDR3 is TGTGCCAGCAGCTTTGGAGGGGTTCGTGAAAAACTGTTTTTT. This encodes CASSFGGVREKLFF.

In its sample, this clonotype was seen many times. This chain uses TRBV6-1 with TRBJ1-6; TRBD1 might be the D (5 bases). V was clipped by 11 bases and J by 9 bases, with 17 bases between them. The CDR3 totals 13 residues. Germline-derived CDR1 and CDR2 are MNHNS and SASEGT. CDR3 protein: CAGSLRQGSPLHF. CDR3 nucleotides: TGTGCCGGCTCCCTAAGGCAGGGTTCACCCCTCCACTTT.

This clonotype was seen more than once but under ten times. As DNA, the CDR3 is TGCAGTGCCTTGAGGGACTTCTTAAGCGGCTACACCTTC. The encoded protein is CSALRDFLSGYTF. This sequence joins TRBV20-1 and TRBJ1-2; D is possibly TRBD1 (5 bases). Germline-derived CDR1 and CDR2 are DFQATT and SNEGSKA (reference sequence). The ends were cut back, 6 bases at V and 8 bases at J, with 19 bases in the middle. This CDR3 comprises 13 residues.

This clonotype was recorded a few times. The chain joins TRBV6-1 to TRBJ2-5, with D possibly matching TRBD1 (6 bases). Germline V gives CDR1 MNHNS, CDR2 SASEGT. V shed 6 bases and J shed 7 bases, with 12 bases lying between them. The CDR3 covers 12 residues. CDR3 nucleotides: TGTGCCAGCAGGGGGGCTGCCGGGACCCAGTACTTC. Translation gives CASRGAAGTQYF.

This clonotype was found many times. The rearrangement links TRBV29-1 to TRBJ2-2; 9 bases fit TRBD1. This CDR3 spans 14 amino acids. Looked up from germline, CDR1 is SQVTM and CDR2 is ANQGSEA. This CDR3 reads CSTLPGQGCGELFF. In DNA form, the CDR3 reads TGCAGTACCTTACCGGGACAGGGTTGCGGGGAGCTGTTTTTT.

This clonotype was counted a few times. CDR3 coding DNA: TGTGCCAGCAGCGAACTAAGCACAGATACGCAGTATTTT. This encodes CASSELSTDTQYF. J is TRBJ2-3 and V is TRBV7-9, with D unclear. Per the germline V gene, CDR1 is SEHNR and CDR2 is FQNEAQ (reference sequence). This CDR3 has 13 amino acids. Trimming shortened V by 5 bases and J by 0 bases, and 6 bases separated the two germline ends. The full variable domain, completed using reference TRBV7-9 and TRBJ2-3, is DTGVSQNPRHKITKRGQNVTFRCDPISEHNRLYWYRQTLGQGPEFLTYFQNEAQLEKSRLLSDRFSAERPKGSFSTLEIQRTEQGDSAMYLCASSELSTDTQYFGPGTRLTVL.